The rows below give T cell receptor beta chains drawn from one sample of a study of cytomegalovirus exposure and HLA in healthy donors. Repertoires were generated with immunoSEQ multiplex PCR, while TCRdb's copy carries only in-frame clones and drops some. The repertoire holds around 200,000 clones, with over 70% as singletons. The source material was PBMCs. The receptor set was obtained from a female donor in good health and CMV-seronegative. The CDR3 runs from the conserved cysteine through the conserved F or W. The D gene is left open where the match is weak. Clone size appears in some rows only: once, few, many, or a class for an expanded clone.

V,D,J,size,CDR3,DNA
TRBV29-1,TRBD2,TRBJ2-1,.,CSVEDRTSGYNEQFF,TGCAGCGTTGAAGACCGTACTAGCGGCTACAATGAGCAGTTCTTC
TRBV29-1,TRBD1,TRBJ2-7,.,CSVAGTGSYEQYF,TGCAGCGTTGCGGGGACAGGGTCCTACGAGCAGTACTTC
TRBV30,.,TRBJ1-5,.,CAWSDGGGNQPQHF,TGTGCCTGGAGTGACGGGGGGGGTAATCAGCCCCAGCATTTT
TRBV29-1,TRBD1,TRBJ1-1,.,CSVRQGTEAFF,TGCAGCGTCCGACAGGGGACTGAAGCTTTCTTT
TRBV20-1,TRBD1,TRBJ1-1,.,CSAKDRDEAFF,TGCAGTGCTAAAGACAGGGATGAAGCTTTCTTT
TRBV6-1,TRBD1,TRBJ1-1,.,CASSWTGNTEAFF,TGTGCCAGCAGTTGGACAGGGAATACTGAAGCTTTCTTT
TRBV9,.,TRBJ1-1,few,CASSPDTGFTEAFF,TGTGCCAGCAGCCCCGATACGGGGTTCACTGAAGCTTTCTTT
TRBV28,.,TRBJ2-1,.,CASSLAQGYNEQFF,TGTGCCAGCAGTTTAGCTCAGGGTTACAATGAGCAGTTCTTC
TRBV7-9,.,TRBJ2-5,.,CASSLGRGRGETQYF,TGTGCCAGCAGCTTAGGGAGGGGGCGCGGTGAGACCCAGTACTTC
TRBV15,.,TRBJ1-2,.,CATSRDGRAEGYTF,TGTGCCACCAGCAGAGATGGGAGGGCGGAGGGCTACACCTTC
TRBV19,.,TRBJ1-3,.,CASMGRFSGNTIYF,TGTGCCAGTATGGGGAGATTCTCTGGAAACACCATATATTTT
TRBV19,TRBD2,TRBJ2-1,.,CASSIGGGRHEQFF,TGTGCCAGTAGTATAGGCGGGGGGCGCCACGAGCAGTTCTTC
TRBV20-1,.,TRBJ2-7,.,CSARGVYEQYF,TGCAGTGCTAGAGGCGTCTACGAGCAGTACTTC
TRBV9,.,TRBJ1-4,.,CASSVSGARANEKLFF,TGTGCCAGCAGCGTATCAGGGGCTCGAGCTAATGAAAAACTGTTTTTT
TRBV15,.,TRBJ1-4,.,CATSRGRVESLLWNEKLFF,TGTGCCACCAGCAGAGGGCGGGTAGAATCCTTACTCTGGAATGAAAAACTGTTTTTT
TRBV6-1,TRBD1,TRBJ2-1,.,CASSGTGGNNEQFF,TGTGCCAGCTCAGGGACAGGGGGTAACAATGAGCAGTTCTTC
TRBV28,.,TRBJ1-2,.,CASSRPGFYGYTF,TGTGCCAGCAGCCGCCCGGGGTTCTATGGCTACACCTTC
TRBV11-2,TRBD2,TRBJ2-5,.,CASSFALADQETQYF,TGTGCCAGCAGCTTCGCCCTAGCGGATCAAGAGACCCAGTACTTC
TRBV30,TRBD2,TRBJ2-7,.,CAWSSGSGTSYEQYF,TGTGCCTGGAGTTCAGGAAGCGGGACCTCCTACGAGCAGTACTTC
TRBV28,TRBD1,TRBJ2-5,.,CASDSGTGNQETQYF,TGTGCCAGTGATTCCGGGACAGGAAACCAAGAGACCCAGTACTTC
TRBV29-1,TRBD1,TRBJ2-7,once,CSVGFSDRGHEQYF,TGCAGCGTTGGGTTTTCGGACAGGGGACACGAGCAGTACTTC
TRBV15,TRBD2,TRBJ2-5,.,CATSLAGVLETQYF,TGTGCCACCAGTCTAGCGGGAGTATTAGAGACCCAGTACTTC
TRBV7-9,TRBD2,TRBJ2-7,.,CASSQGTSGPYEQYF,TGTGCCAGCAGCCAAGGAACTAGCGGCCCCTACGAGCAGTACTTC
TRBV28,TRBD1,TRBJ1-6,.,CASSSPGQGASPLHF,TGTGCCAGCAGTTCTCCGGGACAGGGGGCTTCACCCCTCCACTTT
TRBV11-1,TRBD2,TRBJ2-3,.,CASSLSAGGLTDTQYF,TGTGCCAGCAGCTTATCAGCGGGGGGGCTTACAGATACGCAGTATTTT
TRBV19,.,TRBJ2-3,.,CASSIAAVTDTQYF,TGTGCCAGTAGTATAGCAGCGGTCACAGATACGCAGTATTTT
TRBV30,.,TRBJ1-5,.,CAWKRPAGGNQPQHF,TGTGCCTGGAAAAGACCCGCGGGAGGCAATCAGCCCCAGCATTTT
TRBV7-3,.,TRBJ2-3,.,CASSPGGGDDTQYF,TGTGCCAGCAGCCCTGGGGGGGGCGACGATACGCAGTATTTT
TRBV6-5,TRBD1,TRBJ2-4,.,CASSYEQGIGNIQYF,TGTGCCAGCAGTTACGAACAGGGGATCGGAAACATTCAGTACTTC
TRBV7-2,.,TRBJ1-5,.,CASAPGGASNQPQHF,TGTGCCAGCGCTCCGGGGGGGGCGAGCAATCAGCCCCAGCATTTT
TRBV11-2,.,TRBJ1-3,.,CASSLGREAGNTIYF,TGTGCCAGCAGCTTAGGCAGGGAGGCTGGAAACACCATATATTTT
TRBV27,TRBD2,TRBJ2-6,few,CASSLSSLAGPSGANVLTF,TGTGCCAGCAGTTTATCAAGTCTAGCGGGGCCCTCTGGGGCCAACGTCCTGACTTTC
TRBV4-2,.,TRBJ2-3,few,CASSQGGQGANTDTQYF,TGTGCCAGCAGCCAGGGAGGGCAGGGGGCGAACACAGATACGCAGTATTTT
TRBV4-2,TRBD2,TRBJ2-1,.,CASSQDSSGGYNEQFF,TGTGCCAGCAGCCAAGATTCAAGCGGGGGATACAATGAGCAGTTCTTC
TRBV7-8,.,TRBJ1-1,.,CASREPGLSNTEAFF,TGTGCCAGCAGGGAGCCGGGACTCTCGAACACTGAAGCTTTCTTT
TRBV11-2,.,TRBJ2-2,.,CASRWTSWSNTGELFF,TGTGCCAGCAGGTGGACATCTTGGTCGAACACCGGGGAGCTGTTTTTT
TRBV7-9,.,TRBJ2-1,.,CASSPGSRTAYNEQFF,TGTGCCAGCAGCCCAGGGAGTAGGACAGCTTACAATGAGCAGTTCTTC
TRBV28,TRBD1,TRBJ1-1,.,CASSSLGQVTNTEAFF,TGTGCCAGCAGTTCCCTTGGACAGGTAACGAACACTGAAGCTTTCTTT
TRBV7-9,.,TRBJ1-4,.,CASSAQGYRSEKLFF,TGTGCCAGCAGCGCCCAGGGTTACAGGAGTGAAAAACTGTTTTTT
TRBV28,TRBD1,TRBJ1-1,.,CASSSVQGLNTEAFF,TGTGCCAGCAGTTCCGTACAGGGGTTGAACACTGAAGCTTTCTTT
TRBV27,.,TRBJ2-1,few,CASSLAGTGNEQFF,TGTGCCAGCAGTTTAGCGGGGACCGGGAATGAGCAGTTCTTC
TRBV27,.,TRBJ1-2,.,CASSSLWGGTQGGYTF,TGTGCCAGCAGTTCTCTCTGGGGGGGGACCCAAGGGGGCTACACCTTC